Sequencing of this T cell receptor beta chain was carried out in a study of blood T cell repertoires in COVID-19. Study at large: Collection of acute and convalescent COVID-19 samples took place in the United States, Italy and Spain. PBMCs, B-cell-depleted T cells, or T cells were the source of the cDNA or gDNA that made up the material.

Per the authors' pipeline: Nucleated cell number was recorded as an estimate derived from reference gene primer amplification. Repertoires were generated with immunoSEQ multiplex PCR, while TCRdb's copy carries only in-frame clones and drops some. D and trimming were read from the DNA, whereas the V and J calls and clone size are those reported in that table. In the table there are fewer than 450,000 clones, about nine tenths of which are singletons. The specimen was peripheral blood. This clonotype was sampled from a woman in her 70s with COVID-19, enrolled during active disease.

CDR3 sequence (DNA): TGTGCCAGCAGCCAAAGGGCGGGACAGGCAGTAATGGATACGCAGTATTTT. Translating gives CASSQRAGQAVMDTQYF. The rearrangement uses TRBV4-2 and TRBJ2-3; 8 nucleotides align to TRBD1. CDR1 is LGHNA, CDR2 YNFKEQ, per germline. The CDR3 is 17 residues long. V was pared by 2 bases and J by 6 bases, with 13 bases of the junction left unmatched.